The rows below give T cell receptor beta chains drawn from one sample of a study of blood T cell repertoires in COVID-19. Some clones are missing from TCRdb's copy, which holds only in-frame ones; the method was immunoSEQ multiplex PCR. The data contain under 250,000 clones, around 82% of them singletons. Sequencing was done on a sample of peripheral blood. Source of these receptors: a man in his forties with active or convalescent COVID-19. CDR3s include the opening cysteine and the closing phenylalanine or tryptophan. Fields, in order: V gene, clone size, CDR3 length, CDR3 protein. The size of a clone is reported for some rows only, either as once, few or many, or as a class for expanded clones.

TRBV10-3 . 13 CAIGASGEETQYF
TRBV4-1 . 15 CASSRSGTGNTEAFF
TRBV6-1 . 17 CASSEEARGLAKNIQYF
TRBV7-9 . 15 CASSSVEERGYEQYF
TRBV7-9 . 15 CASRSRERRTDTQYF
TRBV19 many 15 CASTFPGHTNYGYTF
TRBV2 . 14 CASRAGTSVDTQYF
TRBV4-1 . 16 CASSQDQFRGHQPQHF
TRBV3-1/TRBV3-2 . 17 CASSQVLAGGHSGEQFF
TRBV7-3 . 12 CASSAPGYGYTF
TRBV5-1 . 16 CASSLAGGTTNEKLFF
TRBV6-5 few 14 CASRRDGNTGELFF
TRBV19 . 15 CASTGRTDGNSPLHF
TRBV3-1/TRBV3-2 . 14 CASSQSPGVTEAFF
TRBV24-1 . 15 CATSDPGTGVEKLFF
TRBV19 . 13 CASSIEGSYEQYF
TRBV5-1 . 15 CASSYLGQNTGELFF
TRBV6-6 . 12 CASRQGVQPQHF
TRBV12-3/TRBV12-4 . 13 CASSAGQIQPQHF
TRBV24-1 . 16 CATSERTSGRTDTQYF